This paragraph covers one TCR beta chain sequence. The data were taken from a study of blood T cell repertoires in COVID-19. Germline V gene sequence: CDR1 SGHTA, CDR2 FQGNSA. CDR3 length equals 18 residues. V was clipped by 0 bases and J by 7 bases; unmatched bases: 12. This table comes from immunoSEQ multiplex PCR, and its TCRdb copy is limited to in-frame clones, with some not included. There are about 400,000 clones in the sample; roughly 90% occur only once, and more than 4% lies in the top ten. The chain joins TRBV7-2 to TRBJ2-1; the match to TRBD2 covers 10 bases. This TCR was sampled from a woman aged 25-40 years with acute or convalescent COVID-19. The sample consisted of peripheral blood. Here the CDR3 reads CASSLASGGAIGRNEQFF. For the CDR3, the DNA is TGTGCCAGCAGCTTAGCCAGCGGGGGGGCAATCGGACGTAATGAGCAGTTCTTC.